This TCR beta chain comes out of a study of somatic mutations in cytotoxic T cells in rheumatoid arthritis. This table comes from immunoSEQ multiplex PCR, and its TCRdb copy is limited to in-frame clones, with some not included. The sample records approximately 14,000 clones, about 69% being singletons. Germline assignment: CDR1 PRHDT and CDR2 FYEKMQ (reference sequence). V was shortened by 3 bases and J by 6 bases, with 9 bases between the two germline ends. The CDR3 runs to 12 residues. The sequenced material came from CD8+ T cells sorted from blood. The genes are TRBV13 and TRBJ2-7; D is ambiguous. The receptor comes from an adult with rheumatoid arthritis. The CDR3 DNA reads as TGTGCCAGCAGCTTTGAGAGTGGCGAGCAGTACTTC. Its translation is CASSFESGEQYF.